The present entry profiles one T cell receptor (beta chain) with its context. Antigen: not known. The length of the CDR3 is 14 residues. The ends were cut back, 1 base at V and 9 bases at J, with 16 bases in the middle. Per the germline V gene, CDR1 is SGHRS and CDR2 is YFSETQ. The source of the sample is a study of OX40 agonist ivuxolimab in advanced cancers. Across the study: Previous treatment with anti-PD-1, anti-PD-L1 or anti-CTLA-4 therapy was allowed; 35% to 50% had received some. A partial response was reached by three patients: one with hepatocellular carcinoma and two with cutaneous melanoma. Study-level points and caveats: More expanded clones were found, on average, in CD8+ than in CD4+ T cells.

TCRdb's copy holds only in-frame clones and misses some; the assay was immunoSEQ multiplex PCR. The data show approximately 70,000 clones, with 80% to 90% seen just once and about 1.1% held by the top ten. The TCR was taken from an adult with an advanced solid tumor such as melanoma, head and neck, liver or kidney cancer. V usage is TRBV5-1 and J usage is TRBJ1-2; tentatively, D is TRBD1 (5 bases). Sequences were derived from CD4+ or CD8+ T cells sorted from blood, sampled in a trial of the OX40 agonist ivuxolimab. The CDR3 DNA reads TGCGCCAGCAGCTTGTCAGGGAGTCGCCGGAGCTACACCTTC. Encoded protein: CASSLSGSRRSYTF.